Following are 10 T cell receptor beta chains from one sample sequenced in a study of neurological immune-mediated disorders. Using its own MiXCR run on the 5' RACE reads, TCRdb lists one record per CDR3 protein. Here the sample spans some 60,000 distinct CDR3 sequences, under 5% being singletons. Sequencing was done on a sample of PBMCs. These receptors originate from a woman in her fifties or sixties with multiple sclerosis.

This clonotype has ten or more counts. This chain links TRBV7-3 with TRBJ1-4; 9 nucleotides match TRBD1. The CDR3 length is 15 residues. The germline V gene has CDR1 SGHTA and CDR2 FQGTGA. J was trimmed by 3 bases and V by 5 bases; bases with no gene match: 4. CDR3 coding DNA: TGTGCCAGCAGCCCGACAGGGGGACCTAATGAAAAACTGTTTTTT. Encoded protein: CASSPTGGPNEKLFF.

This clonotype was detected many times. The chain joins TRBV5-1 to TRBJ2-2; D might be TRBD2 (6 bases). The germline V gene has CDR1 SGHRS and CDR2 YFSETQ. Trimming pared 4 bases from V and 5 bases from J, leaving 15 bases between. This CDR3 is 15 amino acids long. For the CDR3, the DNA is TGCGCCAGCAGCCGGAGGGGAGACACGACCGGGGAGCTGTTTTTT. It translates to CASSRRGDTTGELFF.

This clonotype was counted at least ten times. This chain joins TRBV7-8 and TRBJ2-2; 7 positions match TRBD1. V shed 3 bases and J 5 bases; nucleotides not matched to a gene: 6. The length of the CDR3 is 15 residues. The germline V gene has CDR1 SGHVS and CDR2 FQNEAQ. The DNA for the CDR3 is TGTGCCAGCAGCTTTATTCCCAGGGGGACCGGGGAGCTGTTTTTT. Amino acids: CASSFIPRGTGELFF.

This clonotype was detected many times. V usage is TRBV27 and J usage is TRBJ1-2, with 9 bases aligning to TRBD1. This CDR3 is 13 amino acids long. Germline loops: CDR1 MNHEY, CDR2 SMNVEV (reference sequence). J lost 8 bases, V lost 5 bases, and 6 bases had no gene match. This CDR3 is CASSSDRGEGYTF. The CDR3 nucleotides read TGTGCCAGCAGTAGCGACAGGGGGGAAGGCTACACCTTC.

This clonotype was seen at least ten times. The CDR3 protein is CASSYGTRGYNEQFF. The CDR3 DNA sequence: TGTGCCAGCAGCTACGGGACTAGGGGCTACAATGAGCAGTTCTTC. The genes are TRBV5-5 and TRBJ2-1; 8 bases fit TRBD2. Germline assignment: CDR1 SGHKS and CDR2 YYEKEE (reference sequence). V shed 3 bases and J 3 bases; nucleotides not matched to a gene: 5. This CDR3 comprises 15 residues.

In this sample, this clonotype turned up many times. The V and J genes are TRBV20-1 and TRBJ2-2; TRBD1 matches at 8 bases. This CDR3 is built from 17 residues. Germline lookup yields CDR1 DFQATT and CDR2 SNEGSKA (reference sequence). The V segment lost 3 bases and the J segment 1 base; nucleotides outside the gene matches: 10. CDR3 loop: CSASPLPDRGNTGELFF. The CDR3 DNA reads as TGCAGTGCTAGTCCCCTCCCTGACAGGGGGAACACCGGGGAGCTGTTTTTT.

At least ten counts were recorded for this clonotype. V is TRBV7-2 and J is TRBJ2-1, with D possibly TRBD2 on 7 matching bases. Trimming cost V 0 bases and J 6 bases, with 9 bases left between them. The length of the CDR3 is 14 residues. CDR1 and CDR2 (germline): SGHTA, FQGNSA. CDR3 nucleotides: TGTGCCAGCAGCTTAGCGGGGGGGGCCAATGAGCAGTTCTTC. Its protein is CASSLAGGANEQFF.

The table lists this clonotype with many counts. The V gene is TRBV20-1, the J gene TRBJ2-7; D is perhaps TRBD1 (6 bases). In germline, CDR1 is DFQATT, CDR2 SNEGSKA (reference sequence). V gave up 3 bases and J gave up 4 bases, with 16 bases separating them. There are 14 residues in the CDR3. CDR3 region: CSASKTGPGYEQYF. CDR3 nucleotides: TGCAGTGCTAGTAAAACAGGGCCAGGGTACGAGCAGTACTTC.

This clonotype occurred many times. The chain uses TRBV6-5 and TRBJ1-5; perhaps TRBD1 as D (5 bases). The CDR3 runs to 12 residues. From germline, CDR1 is MNHEY and CDR2 SVGAGI. The V end was cut by 8 bases, the J end by 5 bases, with 10 bases between. CDR3 nucleotides: TGTGCCAGCTGGCAGGGCGATCAGCCCCAGCATTTT. It encodes CASWQGDQPQHF.

This clonotype occurred many times. This chain connects TRBV5-6 to TRBJ2-3, with 10 nucleotides matching TRBD1. The CDR3 has 15 amino acids. The germline V gene encodes CDR1 SGHDT and CDR2 YYEEEE. The V segment lost 7 bases and the J segment 4 bases; nucleotides outside the gene matches: 9. CDR3 nucleotide sequence: TGTGCCAGCTTGCGGGACAGGGGATTGTCAGATACGCAGTATTTT. Amino acids: CASLRDRGLSDTQYF.